Listed here are 29 T cell receptor beta chains from one sample, sequenced in a study of blood T cell repertoires in COVID-19. TCRdb's copy holds only in-frame clones and misses some; the assay was immunoSEQ multiplex PCR. Of 120,000 or so clones listed, roughly 90% are singletons. Sequencing input: peripheral blood. The receptors were sampled from a man aged 65 to 85 who had recovered from COVID-19.

The gene calls are TRBV7-8 and TRBJ1-2; a possible D gene is TRBD1 (6 bases). The CDR3 loop spans 13 amino acids. The V end was cut by 1 base, the J end by 3 bases, with 6 bases between. CDR1 SGHVS and CDR2 FQNEAQ come from the germline V gene. The CDR3 coding sequence is TGTGCCAGCAGCTTAGGGACAGACTATGGCTACACCTTC. Its translation is CASSLGTDYGYTF.

The J gene is TRBJ1-2, the V gene TRBV5-4; no firm D call. CDR1 and CDR2 (germline): SGHNT, YYREEE (reference sequence). CDR3 length: 14 residues. Trimming removed 4 bases from V and 2 bases from J, with 12 bases in between. CDR3 coding DNA: TGTGCCAGCAGCGCGGGAGGTCAGAACTATGGCTACACCTTC. It yields the protein CASSAGGQNYGYTF. Combining the CDR3 with reference TRBV5-4 and TRBJ1-2 gives the whole variable domain ETGVTQSPTHLIKTRGQQVTLRCSSQSGHNTVSWYQQALGQGPQFIFQYYREEENGRGNFPPRFSGLQFPNYSSELNVNALELDDSALYLCASSAGGQNYGYTFGSGTRLTVV.

To note about this clone: The conserved phenylalanine or tryptophan is not found at the CDR3 terminus, so this likely reflects a read error. It is unclear where the CDR3 begins or ends on the DNA, so no DNA is shown, and the CDR3 is as TCRdb lists it. The V and J genes are TRBV21-1 and TRBJ2-7; the DNA was not compared with TRBD1, the D call given in the table. TRBV21-1 is noted as a pseudogene. 13 amino acids form the CDR3, both terminal residues included. The CDR3: CASSGGDRDSTRR.

V usage is TRBV28 and J usage is TRBJ2-7; 7 bases align to TRBD2. CDR1 is MDHEN and CDR2 is SYDVKM in the germline V gene. Trimming cost V 8 bases and J 4 bases; bases outside gene matches: 14. This CDR3 comprises 15 residues. CDR3 sequence: CASGPRGSSTYEQYF. For the CDR3, the DNA is TGTGCCAGCGGACCGCGGGGGTCCTCGACGTACGAGCAGTACTTC.

V is TRBV10-3 and J is TRBJ1-4; no firm D call. This CDR3 comprises 16 residues. Germline lookup yields CDR1 ENHRY and CDR2 SYGVKD. Trimming shortened V by 2 bases and J by 0 bases, and 10 bases separated the two germline ends. The CDR3 loop is CAISERRRATNEKLFF. CDR3 sequence (DNA): TGTGCCATCAGTGAGCGCAGGCGCGCAACTAATGAAAAACTGTTTTTT.

The chain's CDR3 is CASSPGGRGGEVDTQYF. The CDR3 region has the DNA TGTGCCAGCAGCCCTGGAGGTCGCGGGGGGGAAGTAGATACGCAGTATTTT. The chain combines TRBV28 with TRBJ2-3; 9 bases match TRBD2. The CDR3 consists of 17 residues. Germline CDR1 is MDHEN and CDR2 is SYDVKM. With 6 bases clipped from V and 5 bases from J, the junction kept 15 bases outside the gene matches.

The genes are TRBV12-3 or TRBV12-4 and TRBJ2-1, with 10 nucleotides matching TRBD2. Unmatched junction bases numbered 3, after V lost 3 bases and J lost 13 bases. The CDR3 length is 12 residues. The chain's CDR3 is CASSFSGGRQFF. In nucleotides, the CDR3 is TGTGCCAGCAGTTTTAGCGGGGGGCGCCAGTTCTTC.

The chain is built from TRBV5-1 and TRBJ1-2, with 7 bases identical to TRBD1. V was clipped by 4 bases and J by 1 base; unmatched bases: 4. Germline-derived CDR1 and CDR2 are SGHRS and YFSETQ. The CDR3 runs to 14 residues. This CDR3 reads CASSGTAFNYGYTF. DNA of the CDR3: TGCGCCAGCAGCGGGACAGCTTTTAACTATGGCTACACCTTC.

The chain couples TRBV19 to TRBJ2-3; 9 nucleotides agree with TRBD1. Trimming removed 3 bases from V and 12 bases from J; junction bases left unmatched: 10. CDR1 and CDR2 from the germline V gene are LNHDA and SQIVND (reference sequence). This CDR3 spans 14 amino acids. The CDR3 region is CASSMNRGQGEQYF. CDR3 sequence (DNA): TGTGCCAGTAGTATGAATCGGGGACAGGGTGAACAGTATTTT.

V is TRBV5-1 and J is TRBJ1-4; D is undetermined. The CDR3 consists of 13 residues. Between the trimmed V and J ends, which lost 0 bases and 4 bases, there was a span of 4 bases. The germline CDR1 and CDR2 sequences are SGHRS and YFSETQ. DNA of the CDR3: TGCGCCAGCAGCTTGGCACATAATGAAAAACTGTTTTTT. Translating it yields CASSLAHNEKLFF.

This clone was seen a handful of times. The chain joins TRBV28 to TRBJ1-5, with D unclear. The CDR3 length is 14 residues. Germline loops: CDR1 MDHEN, CDR2 SYDVKM. Trimming left V 8 bases short and J 2 bases short, with 13 bases between. The CDR3 loop is CASGSGFGNQPQHF. CDR3 in DNA: TGTGCCAGCGGTTCGGGGTTTGGCAATCAGCCCCAGCATTTT.

The gene calls are TRBV6-5 and TRBJ1-2, with 8 bases lining up with TRBD1. The CDR3 length is 14 residues. Germline CDR1 is MNHEY and CDR2 is SVGAGI. V trimming: 2 bases; J trimming: 5 bases; junction bases outside the gene matches: 4. The CDR3 is CASSYLGQGYGYTF. The CDR3, as DNA: TGTGCCAGCAGTTACCTCGGACAGGGTTATGGCTACACCTTC.

The rearrangement uses TRBV2 and TRBJ2-5; 10 nucleotides line up with TRBD1. There are 15 residues in the CDR3. With V trimmed by 5 bases and J by 2 bases, 5 bases remained unmatched. Germline loops: CDR1 SNHLY, CDR2 FYNNEI. CDR3 amino acids: CASSPQDRGQETQYF. The CDR3 bases are TGTGCCAGCAGTCCCCAGGACAGGGGGCAAGAGACCCAGTACTTC.

The rearrangement joins TRBV6-6 to TRBJ2-7, with 9 bases matching TRBD2. This CDR3 comprises 16 residues. Germline CDR1 is MNHNY and CDR2 is SVGAGI (reference sequence). V lost 4 bases, J lost 3 bases, and 10 bases stayed unmatched. The CDR3 spells CASSFFSGGTFYEQYF. The CDR3 nucleotides are TGTGCCAGCAGTTTCTTTAGCGGGGGCACCTTCTACGAGCAGTACTTC.

This chain links TRBV19 with TRBJ2-6; no firm D call. Per the germline V gene, CDR1 is LNHDA and CDR2 is SQIVND (reference sequence). The CDR3 is 15 amino acids. With 3 bases removed from V and 1 base from J, the gap between germline ends came to 7 bases. Written as DNA, the CDR3 is TGTGCCAGTAGTATTAAACGGTCTGGGGCCAACGTCCTGACTTTC. Its protein product is CASSIKRSGANVLTF. The full variable domain, with the rest looked up from reference TRBV19 and TRBJ2-6, is DGGITQSPKYLFRKEGQNVTLSCEQNLNHDAMYWYRQDPGQGLRLIYYSQIVNDFQKGDIAEGYSVSREKKESFPLTVTSAQKNPTAFYLCASSIKRSGANVLTFGAGSRLTVL.

This chain connects TRBV5-6 to TRBJ2-7; 10 positions agree with TRBD1. Germline V CDR1 and CDR2: SGHDT, YYEEEE. CDR3 size: 14 residues. J lost 3 bases, V lost 6 bases, and 6 bases had no gene match. As DNA, the CDR3 is TGTGCCAGCACCCGGGACAGGGGTGGCTACGAGCAGTACTTC. This codes for CASTRDRGGYEQYF. The full variable domain, completed using reference TRBV5-6 and TRBJ2-7, is DAGVTQSPTHLIKTRGQQVTLRCSPKSGHDTVSWYQQALGQGPQFIFQYYEEEERQRGNFPDRFSGHQFPNYSSELNVNALLLGDSALYLCASTRDRGGYEQYFGPGTRLTVT.

V and J are TRBV28 and TRBJ1-1; D gene uncertain. Germline CDR1 is MDHEN and CDR2 is SYDVKM. The CDR3 totals 12 residues. V gave up 7 bases and J gave up 2 bases, with 8 bases separating them. DNA of the CDR3: TGTGCCAGCAAGCCTTTAAACACTGAAGCTTTCTTT. The encoded protein is CASKPLNTEAFF.

V and J are TRBV20-1 and TRBJ1-2, with TRBD1 matching over 7 bases. CDR3 length equals 10 residues. Per germline, CDR1 DFQATT and CDR2 SNEGSKA (reference sequence). The CDR3 region has the DNA TGCAGCGGGACAGACTATGGCTACACCTTC. Translating gives CSGTDYGYTF.

The rearrangement uses TRBV12-3 or TRBV12-4 and TRBJ1-1; D not certain. This CDR3 has 13 residues. V was clipped by 5 bases and J by 11 bases, with 18 bases between them. The CDR3 is CASSPSGFVDAFF. The CDR3 region has the DNA TGTGCCAGCAGTCCGTCGGGGTTCGTAGACGCTTTCTTT.

This chain links TRBV7-9 with TRBJ2-7, with D uncertain. The CDR3 has 14 amino acids. V lost 5 bases and J 0 bases, leaving 11 bases between the germline ends. Germline CDR1 reads SEHNR; CDR2 reads FQNEAQ (reference sequence). CDR3 in DNA: TGTGCCAGCAGCCACTCAGACACCTCCTACGAGCAGTACTTC. Translated, it gives CASSHSDTSYEQYF.

The chain couples TRBV6-6 to TRBJ1-2; D unresolved. The CDR3 extends over 15 amino acids. Germline values: CDR1 MNHNY, CDR2 SVGAGI (reference sequence). V lost 7 bases and J lost 4, with 19 bases in between. CDR3 sequence reads: CASIEWSYTRYGYTF. The DNA for the CDR3 is TGTGCCAGCATAGAATGGAGTTACACACGCTATGGCTACACCTTC.

The gene calls are TRBV9 and TRBJ1-1; D call uncertain. V dropped 3 bases and J dropped 1 base, with 7 bases sitting between them. The CDR3 is 13 amino acids. Looked up from germline, CDR1 is SGDLS and CDR2 is YYNGEE. CDR3 in amino acids: CASSGAWNTEAFF. The CDR3 region has the DNA TGTGCCAGCAGCGGGGCGTGGAACACTGAAGCTTTCTTT.

This clone is a singleton in its sample. The chain carries TRBV9 and TRBJ2-7; 8 bases match TRBD1. The germline V gene encodes CDR1 SGDLS and CDR2 YYNGEE. Trimming cost V 4 bases and J 2 bases; bases outside gene matches: 5. CDR3 length equals 14 residues. Written as DNA, the CDR3 is TGTGCCAGCAGCAAAGGGACAGGAACCTACGAGCAGTACTTC. Amino acids: CASSKGTGTYEQYF.

This sequence joins TRBV7-3 and TRBJ2-3; the match to TRBD2 covers 10 bases. Germline V gene lookup returns CDR1 SGHTA and CDR2 FQGTGA. V gave up 5 bases and J gave up 5 bases; unmatched junction bases: 4. The CDR3 totals 14 residues. The CDR3, as DNA: TGTGCCAGCAGCACTAGCGGGAAGTTAGATACGCAGTATTTT. Residues: CASSTSGKLDTQYF.

This clone was seen more than once but under ten times. V and J are TRBV5-1 and TRBJ1-2; TRBD1 is a possible D gene (6 bases). The CDR3 extends over 14 amino acids. Between the trimmed V and J ends, which lost 0 bases and 5 bases, there was a span of 11 bases. Germline V gene sequence: CDR1 SGHRS, CDR2 YFSETQ. CDR3 nucleotide sequence: TGCGCCAGCAGCTTGGAACAGGGAGGGTATGGCTACACCTTC. Protein sequence: CASSLEQGGYGYTF.

The chain is built from TRBV2 and TRBJ1-1; D remains ambiguous. CDR3 length: 15 residues. Germline-derived CDR1 and CDR2 are SNHLY and FYNNEI. The V end lost 5 bases, the J end lost 0 bases, and 13 bases lay between the germline ends. In DNA, the CDR3 is TGTGCCAGCAGTTTGGACTCAAGGGTGAACACTGAAGCTTTCTTT. Its protein is CASSLDSRVNTEAFF.

This clone was detected only once. The chain recombines TRBV2 with TRBJ2-7; possibly TRBD2 for D (5 bases). Germline loops: CDR1 SNHLY, CDR2 FYNNEI. Trimming stripped 6 bases from V and 12 bases from J, with 21 bases between. The CDR3 runs to 13 residues. The CDR3 loop is CASRPRFGGDWYF. Written as DNA, the CDR3 is TGTGCCAGCAGACCCCGCTTTGGAGGTGATTGGTACTTC. The whole variable domain, remainder taken from reference TRBV2 and TRBJ2-7, is EPEVTQTPSHQVTQMGQEVILRCVPISNHLYFYWYRQILGQKVEFLVSFYNNEISEKSEIFDDQFSVERPDGSNFTLKIRSTKLEDSAMYFCASRPRFGGDWYFGPGTRLTVT.

The chain carries TRBV5-4 and TRBJ1-1; TRBD1 matches at 7 bases. This CDR3 has 15 residues. CDR1 and CDR2 (germline): SGHNT, YYREEE (reference sequence). The V segment lost 4 bases and the J segment 2 bases; nucleotides outside the gene matches: 8. The CDR3 DNA reads TGTGCCAGCAGCCCCGCAAACAGGGGAAACACTGAAGCTTTCTTT. Translating it yields CASSPANRGNTEAFF. Full variable domain (missing parts from reference TRBV5-4 and TRBJ1-1): ETGVTQSPTHLIKTRGQQVTLRCSSQSGHNTVSWYQQALGQGPQFIFQYYREEENGRGNFPPRFSGLQFPNYSSELNVNALELDDSALYLCASSPANRGNTEAFFGQGTRLTVV.

This clone was seen more than once but under ten times. The CDR3 DNA reads as TGTGCCAGCAGCTTTCCGGACAGGCTTGAAGCTTTCTTT. As protein: CASSFPDRLEAFF. The chain recombines TRBV28 with TRBJ1-1; 7 positions agree with TRBD1. The CDR3 extends over 13 amino acids. The trim removed 6 bases at V and 7 bases at J, leaving 8 bases unmatched. Germline V lookup: CDR1 MDHEN, CDR2 SYDVKM.